The present T cell receptor beta chain was sequenced within a study of Ad26.COV2.S vaccination and SARS-CoV-2 variants. General study findings and limits: Spike-specific TCR breadth in vaccine recipients exceeded that seen in placebo recipients.

Using immunoSEQ multiplex PCR, the repertoire was profiled, and TCRdb retains in-frame clones only, with some absent. The sample lists some 290,000 clones, just over 85% occurring once. This sample's treatment: over 15 received Ad26.COV2.S at low or high dose, single or two shots; several received placebo; per-sample allocation not given. Sampling was done on day 63 after the first vaccine or placebo injection. The vaccine delivered Wuhan-strain SARS-CoV-2 spike through an Ad26 vector. The CDR3 length is 14 residues. Trimming took off 6 bases at V and 5 bases at J, with 17 bases between the two ends. From germline, CDR1 is SGHDT and CDR2 YYEEEE. Concerning this clone: Its antigen remains unidentified.

This clonotype was sampled from a person between 18 and 59 years old who received the Ad26.COV2.S COVID-19 vaccine or a placebo. The chain is built from TRBV5-6 and TRBJ2-5; D gene uncertain. Sample: peripheral blood, taken in a trial of Ad26.COV2.S vaccine versus placebo. The CDR3 spells CASTLGLVRETQYF. DNA of the CDR3: TGTGCCAGCACCCTAGGGCTAGTAAGGGAGACCCAGTACTTC.